The 4 T cell receptor beta chains below come from one sample, sequenced in a study of blood T cell repertoires in COVID-19. Measured with immunoSEQ multiplex PCR; TCRdb has only the in-frame clones, and not every one. The profile covers 290,000 or so clones, with 90% appearing a single time and approximately 4.3% taken by the ten largest. The sample comprised PBMCs or T cells enriched from blood (not recorded which). These receptor sequences come from a woman younger than 35 with acute COVID-19.

The genes are TRBV11-1 and TRBJ2-4; a weak D match, TRBD2 (6 bases). CDR3 length: 16 amino acids. Germline CDR1 is SGHAT and CDR2 is FQDESV (reference sequence). Trimming removed 5 bases from V and 6 bases from J, with 20 bases in between. For the CDR3, the DNA is TGTGCCAGCAGCCCCAGATCTGTCGGGAGTACAAACATTCAGTACTTC. Its translation is CASSPRSVGSTNIQYF.

This sequence joins TRBV27 and TRBJ2-7, with D hard to call. CDR3 length equals 14 residues. V was pared by 0 bases and J by 5 bases, with 11 bases between. Germline CDR1 MNHEY, CDR2 SMNVEV (reference sequence). The CDR3 loop is CASSLSTVKDEQYF. The CDR3 DNA sequence: TGTGCCAGCAGTTTATCCACAGTAAAAGACGAGCAGTACTTC.

The chain recombines TRBV27 with TRBJ1-5, with D tentatively TRBD1 (5 bases). The CDR3 runs to 19 residues. The germline gives CDR1 MNHEY, CDR2 SMNVEV (reference sequence). V was trimmed by 4 bases and J by 4 bases, leaving 26 bases between them. CDR3 nucleotides: TGTGCCAGCAGTTCAGGCCATCTCACCCCGGGCGGGGGAAATCAGCCCCAGCATTTT. Protein: CASSSGHLTPGGGNQPQHF.

The chain employs TRBV7-6 and TRBJ2-5; weak D call: TRBD2 (7 bases). The CDR3 consists of 16 residues. V was cut by 1 base and J by 4 bases, with 16 bases left in between. Germline V gives CDR1 SGHVS, CDR2 FNYEAQ. CDR3 bases: TGTGCCAGCAGCTTAGTAGGGGGACGGGAGGTAGAGACCCAGTACTTC. Its protein is CASSLVGGREVETQYF.